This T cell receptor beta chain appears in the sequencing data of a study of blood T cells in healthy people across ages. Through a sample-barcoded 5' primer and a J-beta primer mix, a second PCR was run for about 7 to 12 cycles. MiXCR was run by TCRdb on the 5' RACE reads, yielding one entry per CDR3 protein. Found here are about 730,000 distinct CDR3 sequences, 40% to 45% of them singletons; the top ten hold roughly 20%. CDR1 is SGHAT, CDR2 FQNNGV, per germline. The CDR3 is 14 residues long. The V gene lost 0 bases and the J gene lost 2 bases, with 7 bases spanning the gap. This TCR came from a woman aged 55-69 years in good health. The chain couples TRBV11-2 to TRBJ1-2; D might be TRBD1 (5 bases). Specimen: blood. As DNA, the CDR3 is TGTGCCAGCAGCTTAGATCGACAGAACTATGGCTACACCTTC. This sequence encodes CASSLDRQNYGYTF.